This T cell receptor beta chain was obtained from a study of CD8 T cells in ankylosing spondylitis (dated by TCRdb to between 2016 and 2019). Describing the broader study: To find TCR variants linked to disease, the study profiled T cell receptor beta repertoires in ankylosing spondylitis patients and healthy donors. The whole study cohort included roughly 110 healthy donors and 25 ankylosing spondylitis patients. Samples of peripheral blood were taken, and for ankylosing spondylitis patients, synovial fluid was collected as well.

Overall study results and their limits: Blood from ankylosing spondylitis patients appeared to be characterized by a TCR beta motif made up of seven or eight highly homologous amino acid variants. The disease-linked clones were reported to be significantly enriched in matched synovial fluid samples from ankylosing spondylitis patients. The disease-linked clones had a CD8+ phenotype and were found at relatively low frequencies in peripheral blood. Some motif variants were previously reported in synovial fluid and blood of reactive arthritis patients, suggesting common disease-initiation mechanisms.

The reads were generated on an Illumina HiSeq 2500. TCR beta libraries were prepared by quantitative 5'-RACE with molecular barcodes. In the source study's methods: A new computational method, built on a probabilistic model of VDJ rearrangement, was used to identify disease-linked TCR variants. The public reads were run again by TCRdb, first through fastp at Q25 and then through MiXCR, and only productive beta chains were kept. Each CDR3 protein appears once, grouped with its most common genes and DNA. The V and J calls shown here were made by TCRdb, not taken from the authors' results. For this sample the table gives over 95,000 distinct CDR3 sequences, of which about 8.3% were detected only once. The top ten clones comprise around a tenth of the sample. Remarks on this clonotype: This clone's antigen is unknown. Possible read error: a much larger clone is one base away. Given the absence of the conserved phenylalanine or tryptophan at the CDR3 end, a read error is likely.

This receptor was identified in a male donor with ankylosing spondylitis or in good health (not recorded which). The sequenced material came from blood, either unsorted or a sorted T cell fraction (not recorded which).

This receptor carries the CDR3 CASSLMAGGDTDTQYY. The DNA sequence is given as TGTGCCAGCAGCTTAATGGCGGGAGGAGACACAGATACGCAGTATTAT. Recombination linked TRBV7-2 to TRBJ2-3; 8 central bases correspond to TRBD2. The CDR3 comprises 16 residues, both ends counted. Only CDR3 DNA is held: 48 bases, read in frame from base 1. The germline V gene gives CDR1 as SGHTA and CDR2 as FQGNSA. For this chain, trimming is 2 bases at the V end and 2 bases at the J end, and the number of junction bases without a gene match is 6.